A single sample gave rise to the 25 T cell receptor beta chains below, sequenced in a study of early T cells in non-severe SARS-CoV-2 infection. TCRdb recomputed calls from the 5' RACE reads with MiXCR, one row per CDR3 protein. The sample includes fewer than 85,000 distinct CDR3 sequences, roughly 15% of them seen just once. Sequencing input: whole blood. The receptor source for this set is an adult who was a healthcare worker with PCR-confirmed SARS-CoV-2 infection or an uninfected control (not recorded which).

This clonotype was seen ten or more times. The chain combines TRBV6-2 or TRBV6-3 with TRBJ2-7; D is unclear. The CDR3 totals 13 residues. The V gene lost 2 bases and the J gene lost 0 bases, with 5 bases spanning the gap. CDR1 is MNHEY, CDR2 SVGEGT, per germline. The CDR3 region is CASSYGPSYEQYF. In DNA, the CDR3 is TGTGCCAGCAGTTACGGACCCTCCTACGAGCAGTACTTC.

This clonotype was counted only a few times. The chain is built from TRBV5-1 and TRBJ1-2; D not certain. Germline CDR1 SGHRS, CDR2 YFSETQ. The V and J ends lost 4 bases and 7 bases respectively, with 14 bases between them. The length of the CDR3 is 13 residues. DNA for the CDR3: TGCGCCAGCAGCATGCCGGGGTTGTCTGGCTACACCTTC. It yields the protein CASSMPGLSGYTF. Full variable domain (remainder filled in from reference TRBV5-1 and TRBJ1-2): KAGVTQTPRYLIKTRGQQVTLSCSPISGHRSVSWYQQTPGQGLQFLFEYFSETQRNKGNFPGRFSGRQFSNSRSEMNVSTLELGDSALYLCASSMPGLSGYTFGSGTRLTVV.

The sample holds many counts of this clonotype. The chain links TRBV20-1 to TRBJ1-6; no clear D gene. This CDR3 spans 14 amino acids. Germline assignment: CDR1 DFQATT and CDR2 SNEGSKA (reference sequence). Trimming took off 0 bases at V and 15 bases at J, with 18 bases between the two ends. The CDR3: CSARDGRTRSDLHF. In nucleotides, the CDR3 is TGCAGTGCTAGAGATGGCAGAACGCGCTCCGACCTCCACTTT.

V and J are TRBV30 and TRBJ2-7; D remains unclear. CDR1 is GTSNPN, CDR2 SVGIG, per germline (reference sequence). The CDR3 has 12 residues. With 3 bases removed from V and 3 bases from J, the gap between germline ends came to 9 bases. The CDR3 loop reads CAWSLGHYEQYF. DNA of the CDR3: TGTGCCTGGAGCCTCGGGCACTACGAGCAGTACTTC.

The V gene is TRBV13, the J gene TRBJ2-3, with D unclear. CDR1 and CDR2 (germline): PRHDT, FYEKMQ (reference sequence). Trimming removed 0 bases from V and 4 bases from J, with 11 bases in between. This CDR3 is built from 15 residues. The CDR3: CASSLGGVLPDTQYF. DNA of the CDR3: TGTGCCAGCAGCTTAGGCGGAGTTTTGCCAGATACGCAGTATTTT.

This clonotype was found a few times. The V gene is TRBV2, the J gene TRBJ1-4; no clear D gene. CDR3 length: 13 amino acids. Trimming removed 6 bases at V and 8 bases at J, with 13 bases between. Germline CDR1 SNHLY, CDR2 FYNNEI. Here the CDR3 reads CASSRGSHEKLFF. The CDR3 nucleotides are TGTGCCAGCAGCCGTGGGTCCCACGAAAAACTGTTTTTT.

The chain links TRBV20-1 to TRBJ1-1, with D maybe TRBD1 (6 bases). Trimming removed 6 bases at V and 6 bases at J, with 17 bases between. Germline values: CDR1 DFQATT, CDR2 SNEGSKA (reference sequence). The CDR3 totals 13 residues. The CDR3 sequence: CSALGSGGPEAFF. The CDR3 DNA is TGCAGTGCACTCGGATCCGGGGGCCCTGAAGCTTTCTTT.

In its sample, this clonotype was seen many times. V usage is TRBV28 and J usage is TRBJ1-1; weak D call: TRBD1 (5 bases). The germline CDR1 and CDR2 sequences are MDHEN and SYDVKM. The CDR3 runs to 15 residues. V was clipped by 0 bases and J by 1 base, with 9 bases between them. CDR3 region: CASSLWGQSNTEAFF. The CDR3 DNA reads TGTGCCAGCAGTTTATGGGGGCAGTCGAACACTGAAGCTTTCTTT.

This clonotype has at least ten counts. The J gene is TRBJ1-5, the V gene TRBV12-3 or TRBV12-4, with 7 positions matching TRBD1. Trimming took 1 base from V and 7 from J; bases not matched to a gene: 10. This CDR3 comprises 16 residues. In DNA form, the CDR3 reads TGTGCCAGCAGTTTAGGATTGGGACAGTTCAAGCAGCCCCAGCATTTT. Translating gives CASSLGLGQFKQPQHF.

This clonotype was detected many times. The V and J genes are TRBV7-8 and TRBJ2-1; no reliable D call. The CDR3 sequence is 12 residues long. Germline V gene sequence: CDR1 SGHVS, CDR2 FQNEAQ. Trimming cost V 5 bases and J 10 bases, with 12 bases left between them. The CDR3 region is CASSPRRKEQFF. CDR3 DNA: TGTGCCAGCAGCCCCCGCCGGAAAGAGCAGTTCTTC.

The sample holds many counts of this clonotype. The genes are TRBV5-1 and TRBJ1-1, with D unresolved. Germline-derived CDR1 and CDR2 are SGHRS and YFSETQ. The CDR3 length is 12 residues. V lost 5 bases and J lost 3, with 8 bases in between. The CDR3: CASRLADTEAFF. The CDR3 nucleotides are TGCGCCAGCAGGTTAGCTGACACTGAAGCTTTCTTT.

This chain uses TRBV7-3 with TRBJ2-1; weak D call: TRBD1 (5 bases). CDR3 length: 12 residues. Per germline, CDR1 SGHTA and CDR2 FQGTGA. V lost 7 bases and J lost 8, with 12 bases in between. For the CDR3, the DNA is TGTGCCAGCAAGGGGCCCAGGGATGAGCAGTTCTTC. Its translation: CASKGPRDEQFF.

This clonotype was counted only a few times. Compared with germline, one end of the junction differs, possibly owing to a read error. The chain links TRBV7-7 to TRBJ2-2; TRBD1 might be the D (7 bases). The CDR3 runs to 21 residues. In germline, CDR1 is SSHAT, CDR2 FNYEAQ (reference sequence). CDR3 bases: TGTGCTAGCAGCTTAGACGGTGGCAGGGGGGCCGTAGCACAGGACACCGGGGAGCTGTTTTTT. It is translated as CASSLDGGRGAVAQDTGELFF.

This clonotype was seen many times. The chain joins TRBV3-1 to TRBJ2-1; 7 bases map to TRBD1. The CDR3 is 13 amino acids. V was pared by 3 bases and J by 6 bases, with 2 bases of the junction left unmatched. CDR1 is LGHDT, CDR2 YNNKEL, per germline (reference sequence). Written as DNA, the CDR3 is TGTGCCAGCAGCCACGCAGGGGGCAATGAGCAGTTCTTC. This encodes CASSHAGGNEQFF.

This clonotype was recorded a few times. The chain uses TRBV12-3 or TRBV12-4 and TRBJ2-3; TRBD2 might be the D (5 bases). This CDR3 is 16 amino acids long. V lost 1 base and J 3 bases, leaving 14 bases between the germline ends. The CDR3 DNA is TGTGCCAGCAGTTTAGGGGAGAGGCGGCTTACAGATACGCAGTATTTT. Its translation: CASSLGERRLTDTQYF.

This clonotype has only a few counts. The CDR3 protein is CASSTNPGTGSRGYTF. The CDR3 DNA sequence: TGTGCCAGCAGTACTAACCCCGGGACAGGGTCTCGGGGCTACACCTTC. The V gene is TRBV27, the J gene TRBJ1-2; 9 nucleotides agree with TRBD1. CDR1 and CDR2 from the germline V gene are MNHEY and SMNVEV (reference sequence). Trimming at V came to 5 bases and at J to 8 bases, leaving 15 bases not matched to a gene. CDR3 length: 16 amino acids.

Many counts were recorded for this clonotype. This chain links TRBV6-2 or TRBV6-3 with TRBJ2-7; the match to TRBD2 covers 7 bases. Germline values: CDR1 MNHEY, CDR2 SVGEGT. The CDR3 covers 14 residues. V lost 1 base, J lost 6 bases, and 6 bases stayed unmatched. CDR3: CASSYLASGLEQYF. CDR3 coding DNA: TGTGCCAGCAGTTACTTGGCTAGCGGACTCGAGCAGTACTTC.

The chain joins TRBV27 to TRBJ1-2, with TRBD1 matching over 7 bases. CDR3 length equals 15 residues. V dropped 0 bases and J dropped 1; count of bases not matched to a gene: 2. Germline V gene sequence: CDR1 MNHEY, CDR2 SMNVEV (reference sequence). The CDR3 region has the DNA TGTGCCAGCAGTTTATCCTCAGGGGGTAACTATGGCTACACCTTC. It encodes CASSLSSGGNYGYTF.

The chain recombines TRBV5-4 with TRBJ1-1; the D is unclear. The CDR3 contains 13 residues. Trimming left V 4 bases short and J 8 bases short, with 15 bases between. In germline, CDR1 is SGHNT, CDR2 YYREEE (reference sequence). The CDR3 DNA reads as TGTGCCAGCAGCCCCGCCGCAGCCAGAGAAGCTTTCTTT. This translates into CASSPAAAREAFF.

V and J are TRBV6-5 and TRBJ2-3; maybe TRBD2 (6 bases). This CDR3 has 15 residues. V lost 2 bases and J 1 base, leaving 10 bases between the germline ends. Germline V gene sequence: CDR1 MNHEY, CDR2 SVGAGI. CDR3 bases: TGTGCCAGCAGTTACCGGGCTAGCGGCACAGATACGCAGTATTTT. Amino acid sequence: CASSYRASGTDTQYF.

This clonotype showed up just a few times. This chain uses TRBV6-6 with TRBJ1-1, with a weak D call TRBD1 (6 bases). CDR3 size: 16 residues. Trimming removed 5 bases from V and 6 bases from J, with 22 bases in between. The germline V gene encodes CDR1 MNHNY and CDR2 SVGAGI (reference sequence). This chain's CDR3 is CASSQPRGPTGAEAFF. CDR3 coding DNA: TGTGCCAGCAGTCAGCCCCGGGGGCCCACAGGCGCTGAAGCTTTCTTT.

The CDR3 here is CASSERQISNYGYTF. CDR3 nucleotide sequence: TGTGCCAGCAGTGAACGACAGATTTCTAACTATGGCTACACCTTC. The V call is TRBV2, the J call TRBJ1-2, with D possibly being TRBD1 (5 bases). The V and J ends lost 2 bases and 0 bases respectively, with 10 bases between them. CDR1 and CDR2 from the germline V gene are SNHLY and FYNNEI. There are 15 residues in the CDR3.

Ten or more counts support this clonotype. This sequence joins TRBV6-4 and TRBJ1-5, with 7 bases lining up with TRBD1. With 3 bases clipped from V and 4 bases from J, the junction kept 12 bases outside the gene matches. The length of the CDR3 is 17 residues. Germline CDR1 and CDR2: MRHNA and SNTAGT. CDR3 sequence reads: CASSETQWGTENQPQHF. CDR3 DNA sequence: TGTGCCAGCAGTGAAACCCAGTGGGGGACAGAAAATCAGCCCCAGCATTTT.

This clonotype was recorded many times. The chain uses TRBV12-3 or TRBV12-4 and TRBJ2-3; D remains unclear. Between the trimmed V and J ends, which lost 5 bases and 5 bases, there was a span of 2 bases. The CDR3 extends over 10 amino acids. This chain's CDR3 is CASSVDTQYF. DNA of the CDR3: TGTGCCAGCAGTGTAGATACGCAGTATTTT.

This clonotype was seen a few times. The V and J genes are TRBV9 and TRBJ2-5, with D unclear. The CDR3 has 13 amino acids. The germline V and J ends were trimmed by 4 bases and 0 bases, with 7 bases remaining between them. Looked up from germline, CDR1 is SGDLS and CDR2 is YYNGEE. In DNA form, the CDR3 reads TGTGCCAGCAGCCTAGGACACCAAGAGACCCAGTACTTC. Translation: CASSLGHQETQYF.